A single sample is the source of the 13 T cell receptor beta chains below, sequenced in a study of radiation and T cells in renal cell carcinoma. Time point reported: blood 2 weeks post-SBRT. As to treatment: 15 Gy SBRT to primary tumor, nephrectomy 4 weeks later. Profiling relied on immunoSEQ multiplex PCR, and the TCRdb table lists in-frame clones only, not all of them. The table includes 160,000 or so clones, roughly 86% detected once. The material was blood, obtained from a patient whose treatment included radiotherapy and nephrectomy. The receptors were sampled from a woman aged 45-65 years with renal cell carcinoma.

V is TRBV11-2 and J is TRBJ2-7; 8 bases fit TRBD1. Germline-derived CDR1 and CDR2 are SGHAT and FQNNGV. The J segment lost 0 bases and the V segment lost 5 bases, leaving 6 bases of the junction unmatched. The CDR3 covers 15 residues. CDR3: CASSPGQVISYEQYF. CDR3 nucleotide sequence: TGTGCCAGCAGCCCGGGACAGGTAATCTCCTACGAGCAGTACTTC.

The chain has TRBV10-3 and TRBJ2-3; TRBD2 is a possible D gene (6 bases). CDR3 length equals 14 residues. Germline loops: CDR1 ENHRY, CDR2 SYGVKD. Trimming pared 6 bases from V and 0 bases from J, leaving 10 bases between. The CDR3 nucleotides are TGTGCCATCAGCCTAGCGCCTAGCACAGATACGCAGTATTTT. It translates to CAISLAPSTDTQYF.

This chain connects TRBV18 to TRBJ1-6; tentatively, D is TRBD1 (5 bases). The V end lost 1 base, the J end lost 2 bases, and 9 bases lay between the germline ends. The CDR3 covers 16 residues. Per germline, CDR1 KGHSH and CDR2 LQKENI. The CDR3: CASSPRGPPYNSPLHF. CDR3 nucleotide sequence: TGTGCCAGCTCACCACGGGGACCCCCCTATAATTCACCCCTCCACTTT. The entire variable domain, with the rest obtained from reference TRBV18 and TRBJ1-6, is as follows: NAGVMQNPRHLVRRRGQEARLRCSPMKGHSHVYWYRQLPEEGLKFMVYLQKENIIDESGMPKERFSAEFPKEGPSILRIQQVVRGDSAAYFCASSPRGPPYNSPLHFGNGTRLTVT.

The chain combines TRBV27 with TRBJ2-7; weak D call: TRBD2 (6 bases). The CDR3 is 13 residues long. Germline V lookup: CDR1 MNHEY, CDR2 SMNVEV (reference sequence). V dropped 6 bases and J dropped 6 bases, with 15 bases sitting between them. This CDR3 is CASSFGGRREQYF. CDR3 nucleotides: TGTGCCAGCAGCTTCGGGGGTAGACGCGAGCAGTACTTC.

CDR3 nucleotides: TGTGCCAGCTCACGTTCAGGGGGCAACTATGGCTACACCTTC. It codes for CASSRSGGNYGYTF. The chain joins TRBV18 to TRBJ1-2; 8 bases line up with TRBD1. Germline V gene data show CDR1 as KGHSH and CDR2 as LQKENI. The CDR3 totals 14 residues. Trimming took 4 bases from V and 2 from J; bases not matched to a gene: 3. Full variable domain (outside the CDR3, taken from reference TRBV18 and TRBJ1-2): NAGVMQNPRHLVRRRGQEARLRCSPMKGHSHVYWYRQLPEEGLKFMVYLQKENIIDESGMPKERFSAEFPKEGPSILRIQQVVRGDSAAYFCASSRSGGNYGYTFGSGTRLTVV.

This chain uses TRBV20-1 with TRBJ2-1; D gene uncertain. Germline-derived CDR1 and CDR2 are DFQATT and SNEGSKA (reference sequence). V was trimmed by 3 bases and J by 9 bases, leaving 9 bases between them. The CDR3 consists of 11 residues. Written as DNA, the CDR3 is TGCAGTGCTAGTTTGACTCCTGAGCAGTTCTTC. It encodes CSASLTPEQFF.

The chain has TRBV19 and TRBJ2-3, with TRBD1 matching 7 bases. V shed 3 bases, J shed 0 bases, and the junction held 6 bases outside the gene matches. This CDR3 comprises 16 residues. The germline V gene has CDR1 LNHDA and CDR2 SQIVND (reference sequence). CDR3 DNA sequence: TGTGCCAGTAGTATGGGAACAGGGGTTAGCACAGATACGCAGTATTTT. It yields the protein CASSMGTGVSTDTQYF. Using reference TRBV19 and TRBJ2-3 for the parts outside the CDR3, the full variable domain is DGGITQSPKYLFRKEGQNVTLSCEQNLNHDAMYWYRQDPGQGLRLIYYSQIVNDFQKGDIAEGYSVSREKKESFPLTVTSAQKNPTAFYLCASSMGTGVSTDTQYFGPGTRLTVL.

The chain is built from TRBV7-9 and TRBJ2-1, with D perhaps TRBD1 (6 bases). The CDR3 is made up of 14 amino acids. The germline CDR1 and CDR2 sequences are SEHNR and FQNEAQ (reference sequence). Between the trimmed V and J ends, which lost 4 bases and 10 bases, there was a span of 17 bases. CDR3 in DNA: TGTGCCAGCAGCTGGGGACACCTAGAGGGCGAGCAGTTCTTC. Amino acids: CASSWGHLEGEQFF.

The chain is built from TRBV5-1 and TRBJ2-1; the D gene is possibly TRBD1 (7 bases). Deletions cut 5 bases from V and 12 bases from J, with 24 bases between. The CDR3 covers 15 residues. Germline values: CDR1 SGHRS, CDR2 YFSETQ. CDR3 sequence (DNA): TGCGCCAGCAGTTCTCTTCCTGGACAGGCCGGGGGGCAGTTCTTC. This translates into CASSSLPGQAGGQFF.

This clone was seen just once. This chain joins TRBV7-9 and TRBJ2-7, with D possibly being TRBD1 (6 bases). The CDR3 contains 17 residues. CDR1 SEHNR and CDR2 FQNEAQ come from the germline V gene (reference sequence). V lost 4 bases, J lost 1 base, and 20 bases lay in between. The CDR3 sequence: CASSSPDHRQESYEQYF. The CDR3 DNA follows: TGTGCCAGCAGCTCGCCTGACCATAGACAGGAATCCTACGAGCAGTACTTC.

CDR3 bases: TGTGCCAGCAGAAAGGGACTAGCGGGGACGAGCACAGATACGCAGTATTTT. It is translated as CASRKGLAGTSTDTQYF. The V gene is TRBV5-8, the J gene TRBJ2-3; 13 bases match TRBD2. J gave up 0 bases and V 5 bases, and 6 bases lay outside the gene matches. The CDR3 has 17 amino acids. Germline assignment: CDR1 SGHTS and CDR2 YDEGEE.

The chain employs TRBV7-2 and TRBJ2-6; the D gene is possibly TRBD1 (6 bases). Per germline, CDR1 SGHTA and CDR2 FQGNSA. V gave up 2 bases and J gave up 0 bases, with 14 bases separating them. The CDR3 is 18 residues long. CDR3 in amino acids: CASSLFRDTYSGANVLTF. CDR3 bases: TGTGCCAGCAGCTTATTCCGGGACACATACTCTGGGGCCAACGTCCTGACTTTC.

The gene calls are TRBV29-1 and TRBJ1-1, with TRBD1 identical over 7 bases. CDR3 size: 13 residues. The V and J ends lost 3 bases and 2 bases, in that order; junction bases with no gene match: 3. The germline gives CDR1 SQVTM, CDR2 ANQGSEA. CDR3 in DNA: TGCAGCGTTGAGACAGGGAGTAACACTGAAGCTTTCTTT. As protein: CSVETGSNTEAFF.